This T cell receptor beta chain was recorded in a study of post-analysis software for immune sequencing data. Comments on this clonotype: Its antigen remains unknown.

Study conclusions and caveats: Patients had higher frequencies than controls of a handful of TRBV segments, including TRBV5-6, TRBV5-1 and TRBV20-1.

Germline CDR1 is LGHDT and CDR2 is YNNKEL (reference sequence). Trimming removed 5 bases from V and 7 bases from J; junction bases left unmatched: 7. CDR3 length equals 13 residues. Unique molecular identifiers tagged the TCR beta cDNA libraries. Starting from roughly 1.1 to 9.2 million T cells, the study yielded 500,000 or so cDNA molecules. TCRdb re-called the PCR reads with MiXCR, one entry per CDR3 protein. The sample records hundreds of thousands of distinct CDR3 sequences, just under 30% being singletons. The origin of this receptor is a girl aged 5 to 17 with multiple sclerosis. This sequence joins TRBV3-1 and TRBJ2-5; 7 nucleotides match TRBD2. The sample comprised blood. The CDR3 coding sequence is TGTGCCAGCAGCGCCAGACTAGCAGGGACCCAGTACTTC. It yields the protein CASSARLAGTQYF.